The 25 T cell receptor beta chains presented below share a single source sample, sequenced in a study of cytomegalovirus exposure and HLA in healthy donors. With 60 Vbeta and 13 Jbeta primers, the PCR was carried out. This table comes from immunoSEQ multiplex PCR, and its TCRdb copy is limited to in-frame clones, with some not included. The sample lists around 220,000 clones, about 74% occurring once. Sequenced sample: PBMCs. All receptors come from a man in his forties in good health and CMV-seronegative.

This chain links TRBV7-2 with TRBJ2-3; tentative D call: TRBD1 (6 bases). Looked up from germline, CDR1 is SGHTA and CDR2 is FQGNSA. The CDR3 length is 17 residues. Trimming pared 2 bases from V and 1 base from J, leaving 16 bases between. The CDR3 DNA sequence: TGTGCCAGCAGCTTATCGCCTCTGACAGGTCGCACAGATACGCAGTATTTT. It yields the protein CASSLSPLTGRTDTQYF.

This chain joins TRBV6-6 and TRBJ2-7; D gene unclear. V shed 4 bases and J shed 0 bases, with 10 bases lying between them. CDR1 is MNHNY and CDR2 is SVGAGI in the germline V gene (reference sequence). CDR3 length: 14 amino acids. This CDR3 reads CASSSQASSYEQYF. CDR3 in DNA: TGTGCCAGCAGTTCCCAGGCATCCTCCTACGAGCAGTACTTC.

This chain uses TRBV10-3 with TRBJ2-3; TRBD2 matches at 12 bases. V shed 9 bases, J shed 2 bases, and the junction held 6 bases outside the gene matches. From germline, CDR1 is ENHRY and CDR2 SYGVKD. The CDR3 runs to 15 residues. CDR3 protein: CAIGGTSGSTDTQYF. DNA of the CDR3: TGTGCCATAGGTGGGACTAGCGGGTCCACAGATACGCAGTATTTT.

CDR3 region: CATSRDPSHEQYF. CDR3 bases: TGTGCCACCAGCAGAGATCCATCCCACGAGCAGTACTTC. The chain is built from TRBV15 and TRBJ2-7; D remains ambiguous. Between the trimmed V and J ends, which lost 0 bases and 5 bases, there was a span of 8 bases. This CDR3 comprises 13 residues. Germline loops: CDR1 LNHNV, CDR2 YYDKDF (reference sequence).

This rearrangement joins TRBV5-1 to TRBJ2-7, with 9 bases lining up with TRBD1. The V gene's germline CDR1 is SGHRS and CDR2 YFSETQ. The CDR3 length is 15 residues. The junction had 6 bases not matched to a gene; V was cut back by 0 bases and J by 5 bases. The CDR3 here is CASSLGDRDNNEQYF. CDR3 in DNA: TGCGCCAGCAGCTTGGGGGACAGGGACAACAACGAGCAGTACTTC.

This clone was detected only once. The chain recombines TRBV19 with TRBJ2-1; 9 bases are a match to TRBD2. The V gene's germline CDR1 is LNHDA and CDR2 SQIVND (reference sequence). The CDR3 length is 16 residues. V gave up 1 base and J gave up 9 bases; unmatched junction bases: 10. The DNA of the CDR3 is TGTGCCAGTAGTATAGGACTAGCGGAGGAGGCCCGTGAGCAGTTCTTC. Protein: CASSIGLAEEAREQFF.

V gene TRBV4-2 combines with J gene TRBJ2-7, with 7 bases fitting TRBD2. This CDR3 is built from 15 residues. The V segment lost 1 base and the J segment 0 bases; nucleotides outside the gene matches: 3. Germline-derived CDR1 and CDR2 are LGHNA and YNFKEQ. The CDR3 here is CASSQGGGGSYEQYF. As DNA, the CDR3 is TGTGCCAGCAGCCAAGGAGGCGGGGGCTCCTACGAGCAGTACTTC.

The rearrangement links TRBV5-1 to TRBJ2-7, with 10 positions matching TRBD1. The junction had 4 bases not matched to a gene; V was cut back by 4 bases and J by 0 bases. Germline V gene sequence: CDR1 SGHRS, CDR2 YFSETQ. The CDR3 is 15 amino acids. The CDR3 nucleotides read TGCGCCAGCAGCAGGGACAGGGGTCCCTCCTACGAGCAGTACTTC. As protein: CASSRDRGPSYEQYF. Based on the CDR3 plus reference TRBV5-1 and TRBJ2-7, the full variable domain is KAGVTQTPRYLIKTRGQQVTLSCSPISGHRSVSWYQQTPGQGLQFLFEYFSETQRNKGNFPGRFSGRQFSNSRSEMNVSTLELGDSALYLCASSRDRGPSYEQYFGPGTRLTVT.

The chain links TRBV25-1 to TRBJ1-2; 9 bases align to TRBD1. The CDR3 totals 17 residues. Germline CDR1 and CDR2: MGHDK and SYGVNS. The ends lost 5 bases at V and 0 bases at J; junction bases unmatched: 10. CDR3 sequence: CASSPTGGITTNYGYTF. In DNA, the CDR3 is TGTGCCAGCAGTCCCACAGGGGGCATTACAACTAACTATGGCTACACCTTC.

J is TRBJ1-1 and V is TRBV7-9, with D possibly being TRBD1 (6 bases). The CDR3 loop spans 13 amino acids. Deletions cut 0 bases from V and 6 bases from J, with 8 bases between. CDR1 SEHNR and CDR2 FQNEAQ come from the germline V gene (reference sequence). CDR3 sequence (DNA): TGTGCCAGCAGCTTAGCGGGGGCGTCTGAAGCTTTCTTT. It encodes CASSLAGASEAFF.

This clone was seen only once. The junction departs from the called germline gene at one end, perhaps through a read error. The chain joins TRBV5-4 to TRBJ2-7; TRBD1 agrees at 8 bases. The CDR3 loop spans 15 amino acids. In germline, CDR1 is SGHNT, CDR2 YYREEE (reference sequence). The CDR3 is CVSSSSGTGLNEQYF. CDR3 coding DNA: TGTGTCAGCAGTTCCTCCGGGACAGGACTAAACGAGCAGTACTTC.

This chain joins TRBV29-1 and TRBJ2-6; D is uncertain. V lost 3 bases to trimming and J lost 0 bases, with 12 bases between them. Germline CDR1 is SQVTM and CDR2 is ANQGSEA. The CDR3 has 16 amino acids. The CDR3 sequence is CSVDQAAPSGANVLTF. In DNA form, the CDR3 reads TGCAGCGTTGATCAGGCAGCTCCCTCTGGGGCCAACGTCCTGACTTTC.

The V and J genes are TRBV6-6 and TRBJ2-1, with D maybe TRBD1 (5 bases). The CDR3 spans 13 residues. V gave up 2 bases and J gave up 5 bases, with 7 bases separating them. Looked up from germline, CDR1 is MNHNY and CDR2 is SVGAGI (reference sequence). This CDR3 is CASSYQGHNEQFF. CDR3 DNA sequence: TGTGCCAGCAGTTACCAGGGCCACAATGAGCAGTTCTTC.

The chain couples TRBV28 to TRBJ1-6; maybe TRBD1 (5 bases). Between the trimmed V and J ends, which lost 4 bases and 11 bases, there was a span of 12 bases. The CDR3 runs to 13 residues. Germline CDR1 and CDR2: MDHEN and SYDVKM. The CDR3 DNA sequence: TGTGCCAGCAGTTGGGACGGGGGGACACCCCTCCACTTT. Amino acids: CASSWDGGTPLHF.

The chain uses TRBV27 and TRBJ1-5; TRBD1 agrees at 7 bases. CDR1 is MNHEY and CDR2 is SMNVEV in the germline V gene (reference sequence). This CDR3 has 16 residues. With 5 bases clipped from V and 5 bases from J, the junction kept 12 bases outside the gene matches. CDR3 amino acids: CASSPLTNRGDQPQHF. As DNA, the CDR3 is TGTGCCAGCAGTCCCCTAACGAACAGGGGCGATCAGCCCCAGCATTTT.

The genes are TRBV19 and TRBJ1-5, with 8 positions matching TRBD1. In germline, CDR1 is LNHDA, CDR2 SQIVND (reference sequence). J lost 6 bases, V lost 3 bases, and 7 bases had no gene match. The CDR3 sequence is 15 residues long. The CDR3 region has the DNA TGTGCCAGTAGTATTCAGTCAGGGGGCGGTCAGCCCCAGCATTTT. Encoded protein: CASSIQSGGGQPQHF.

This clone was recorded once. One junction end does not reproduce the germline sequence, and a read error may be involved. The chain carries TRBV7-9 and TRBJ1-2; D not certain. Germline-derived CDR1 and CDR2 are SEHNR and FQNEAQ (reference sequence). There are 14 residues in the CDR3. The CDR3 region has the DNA TGTTCCAGCAGCTTAGCGGCTCTCAACGTTGGCTACACCTTC. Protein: CSSSLAALNVGYTF.

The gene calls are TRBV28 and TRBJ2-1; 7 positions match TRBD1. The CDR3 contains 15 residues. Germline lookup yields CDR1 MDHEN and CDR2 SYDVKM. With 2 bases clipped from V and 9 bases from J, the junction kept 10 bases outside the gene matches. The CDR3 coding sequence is TGTGCCAGCAGTTTACGGACAGGAATCATTCCTGAGCAGTTCTTC. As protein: CASSLRTGIIPEQFF.

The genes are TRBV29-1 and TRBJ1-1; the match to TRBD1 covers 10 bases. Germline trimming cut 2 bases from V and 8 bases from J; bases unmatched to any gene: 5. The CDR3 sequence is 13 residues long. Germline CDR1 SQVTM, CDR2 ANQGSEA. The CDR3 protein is CSVEKGQGREAFF. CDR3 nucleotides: TGCAGCGTTGAAAAGGGACAGGGGAGGGAAGCTTTCTTT.

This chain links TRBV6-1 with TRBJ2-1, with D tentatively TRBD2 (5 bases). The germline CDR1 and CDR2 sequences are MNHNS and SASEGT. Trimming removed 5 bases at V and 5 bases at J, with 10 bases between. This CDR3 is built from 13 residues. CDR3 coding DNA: TGTGCCAGCAGTACCCCCGGGGACAATGAGCAGTTCTTC. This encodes CASSTPGDNEQFF.

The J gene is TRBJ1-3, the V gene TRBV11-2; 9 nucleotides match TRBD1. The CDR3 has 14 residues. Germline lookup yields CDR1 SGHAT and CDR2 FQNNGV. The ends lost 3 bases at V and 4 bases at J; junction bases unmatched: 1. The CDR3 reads CASSLGTGGNTIYF. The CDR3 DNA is TGTGCCAGCAGCTTGGGGACAGGGGGAAACACCATATATTTT.

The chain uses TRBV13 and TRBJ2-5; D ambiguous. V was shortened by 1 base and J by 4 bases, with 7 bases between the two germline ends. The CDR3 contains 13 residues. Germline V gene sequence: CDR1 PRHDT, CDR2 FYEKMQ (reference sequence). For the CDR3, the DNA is TGTGCCAGCAGCTTAGCTTTTCTAGAGACCCAGTACTTC. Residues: CASSLAFLETQYF. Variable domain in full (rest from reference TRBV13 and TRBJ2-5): AAGVIQSPRHLIKEKRETATLKCYPIPRHDTVYWYQQGPGQDPQFLISFYEKMQSDKGSIPDRFSAQQFSDYHSELNMSSLELGDSALYFCASSLAFLETQYFGPGTRLLVL.

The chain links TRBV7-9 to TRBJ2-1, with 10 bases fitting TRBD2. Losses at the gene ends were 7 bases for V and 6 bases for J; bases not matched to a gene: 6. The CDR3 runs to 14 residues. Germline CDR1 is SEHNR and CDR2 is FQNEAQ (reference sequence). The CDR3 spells CASTLVAGGNEQFF. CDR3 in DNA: TGTGCCAGCACCCTGGTAGCGGGAGGCAATGAGCAGTTCTTC.

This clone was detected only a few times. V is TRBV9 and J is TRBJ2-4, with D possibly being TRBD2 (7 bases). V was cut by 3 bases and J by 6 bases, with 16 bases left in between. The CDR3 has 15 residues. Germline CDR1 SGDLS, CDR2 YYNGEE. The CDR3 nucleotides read TGTGCCAGCAGCGCGGTCCCGGGGGGCCGAAACATTCAGTACTTC. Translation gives CASSAVPGGRNIQYF.

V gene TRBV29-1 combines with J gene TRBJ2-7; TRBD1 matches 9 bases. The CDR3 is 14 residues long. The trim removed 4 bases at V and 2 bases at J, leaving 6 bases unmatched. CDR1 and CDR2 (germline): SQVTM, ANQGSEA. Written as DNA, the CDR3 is TGCAGCGTTGGACCGGGACAGGGTCCCTACGAGCAGTACTTC. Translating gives CSVGPGQGPYEQYF.